Below, 14 T cell receptor beta chains from the same sample are listed, as sequenced in a study of T cell responses to AZD1222 COVID-19 vaccine. Here immunoSEQ multiplex PCR was the method, and the copy in TCRdb shows in-frame clones only, minus some. This table holds 90,000 to 120,000 clones, roughly nine tenths found once. Sequencing was performed on peripheral blood, taken on day 0 of MenACWY control vaccination. The receptors originated from an adult in good health.

This chain connects TRBV27 to TRBJ2-7, with 12 nucleotides matching TRBD2. With 5 bases clipped from V and 5 bases from J, the junction kept 4 bases outside the gene matches. The CDR3 contains 14 residues. Germline lookup yields CDR1 MNHEY and CDR2 SMNVEV (reference sequence). The CDR3 loop reads CASSPSGGAHEQYF. As DNA, the CDR3 is TGTGCCAGCAGTCCTAGCGGGGGGGCCCACGAGCAGTACTTC.

V gene TRBV15 combines with J gene TRBJ1-1; D is perhaps TRBD1 (5 bases). V lost 8 bases and J 1 base, leaving 11 bases between the germline ends. CDR3 length equals 13 residues. Germline V gene data show CDR1 as LNHNV and CDR2 as YYDKDF (reference sequence). The CDR3 is CATRLGGNTEAFF. In DNA, the CDR3 is TGTGCCACCCGATTGGGGGGGAACACTGAAGCTTTCTTT.

This clone has only one observation. The CDR3, as DNA: TGTGCCAGCAGCCGGGACGGGGTCACCATATATTTT. This encodes CASSRDGVTIYF. The chain has TRBV11-2 and TRBJ1-3, with D possibly being TRBD1 (5 bases). The CDR3 sequence is 12 residues long. CDR1 is SGHAT and CDR2 is FQNNGV in the germline V gene. V dropped 5 bases and J dropped 9 bases, with 11 bases sitting between them. Complete variable domain (other parts from reference TRBV11-2 and TRBJ1-3): EAGVAQSPRYKIIEKRQSVAFWCNPISGHATLYWYQQILGQGPKLLIQFQNNGVVDDSQLPKDRFSAERLKGVDSTLKIQPAKLEDSAVYLCASSRDGVTIYFGEGSWLTVV.

The rearrangement joins TRBV18 to TRBJ2-1, with 11 bases fitting TRBD2. This CDR3 region has 16 residues. V was pared by 6 bases and J by 2 bases, with 6 bases of the junction left unmatched. CDR1 is KGHSH, CDR2 LQKENI, per germline. The CDR3 DNA follows: TGTGCCAGCTCCTTGACTAGCGGGGTCCCCTACAATGAGCAGTTCTTC. This translates into CASSLTSGVPYNEQFF.

The gene calls are TRBV10-1 and TRBJ1-5; maybe TRBD1 (5 bases). Germline V lookup: CDR1 WNHNN, CDR2 SYGVQD (reference sequence). This CDR3 is built from 15 residues. Trimming shortened V by 6 bases and J by 0 bases, and 12 bases separated the two germline ends. CDR3 sequence (DNA): TGCGCCAGCAGGGGGACGGGATATAGCAATCAGCCCCAGCATTTT. Its translation is CASRGTGYSNQPQHF.

The chain uses TRBV15 and TRBJ1-5, with 9 bases that match TRBD1. The CDR3 is made up of 17 amino acids. Per germline, CDR1 LNHNV and CDR2 YYDKDF (reference sequence). The J segment lost 2 bases and the V segment lost 5 bases, leaving 10 bases of the junction unmatched. Written as DNA, the CDR3 is TGTGCCACCAGCGTATCACAGGGGGCTAGGGGCAATCAGCCCCAGCATTTT. This gives the protein CATSVSQGARGNQPQHF.

This clone was recorded once. DNA for the CDR3: TGTGCCAGCAGCTTTAATTCCGGCCGAAGAGGCTACACCTTC. It encodes CASSFNSGRRGYTF. The rearrangement links TRBV5-4 to TRBJ1-2; no clear D. This CDR3 comprises 14 residues. The V end lost 2 bases, the J end lost 8 bases, and 16 bases lay between the germline ends. The germline CDR1 and CDR2 sequences are SGHNT and YYREEE (reference sequence).

The CDR3 reads CASSQVRSARAYGYTF. DNA for the CDR3: TGCGCCAGCAGCCAAGTAAGGTCGGCCAGGGCCTATGGCTACACCTTC. The gene calls are TRBV4-3 and TRBJ1-2, with D possibly matching TRBD1 (5 bases). CDR1 and CDR2 from the germline V gene are LGHNA and YSLEER. Trimming took off 1 base at V and 4 bases at J, with 16 bases between the two ends. The CDR3 spans 16 residues.

The V and J genes are TRBV9 and TRBJ2-7; unclear D gene. Germline values: CDR1 SGDLS, CDR2 YYNGEE. This CDR3 is 16 amino acids long. V lost 0 bases and J lost 0, with 13 bases in between. DNA for the CDR3: TGTGCCAGCAGCGTAGCCCCCAGGACGGACTCCTACGAGCAGTACTTC. Translation gives CASSVAPRTDSYEQYF.

The gene calls are TRBV15 and TRBJ1-4, with TRBD1 matching 7 bases. Per the germline V gene, CDR1 is LNHNV and CDR2 is YYDKDF (reference sequence). The CDR3 length is 15 residues. V shed 4 bases and J 4 bases; nucleotides not matched to a gene: 6. CDR3 sequence: CATSTRQGFNEKLFF. The CDR3 nucleotides are TGTGCCACCAGCACCCGACAGGGCTTTAATGAAAAACTGTTTTTT.

V gene TRBV28 combines with J gene TRBJ1-1, with a possible D match to TRBD1 (5 bases). V was clipped by 3 bases and J by 8 bases, with 10 bases between them. The CDR3 is 12 amino acids. CDR1 is MDHEN and CDR2 is SYDVKM in the germline V gene. CDR3 loop: CASSFLGGEAFF. Written as DNA, the CDR3 is TGTGCCAGCAGTTTCCTTGGGGGGGAAGCTTTCTTT.

The rearrangement links TRBV9 to TRBJ2-2, with 14 bases matching TRBD2. CDR1 and CDR2 from the germline V gene are SGDLS and YYNGEE. The CDR3 has 16 amino acids. The V gene end was trimmed by 3 bases and the J gene end by 5 bases; junction bases not matched to a gene: 3. The CDR3 region is CASSGLAGGPTGELFF. CDR3 DNA: TGTGCCAGCAGCGGACTAGCGGGGGGGCCAACCGGGGAGCTGTTTTTT.

V and J are TRBV7-2 and TRBJ2-1; D gene uncertain. Germline V gene sequence: CDR1 SGHTA, CDR2 FQGNSA. The CDR3 is 15 residues long. V shed 5 bases and J shed 6 bases, with 17 bases lying between them. The DNA for the CDR3 is TGTGCCAGCAGCCCCACCGGTTCGGTCGGCAATGAGCAGTTCTTC. Translated: CASSPTGSVGNEQFF.

The chain recombines TRBV27 with TRBJ1-5; D not resolved. The CDR3 covers 15 residues. V was trimmed by 8 bases and J by 1 base, leaving 15 bases between them. Germline assignment: CDR1 MNHEY and CDR2 SMNVEV (reference sequence). Written as DNA, the CDR3 is TGTGCCAGCGTCCCCTGGGGTGGGAGCAATCAGCCCCAGCATTTT. Amino acids: CASVPWGGSNQPQHF.